This T cell receptor (beta chain) was documented in a study of T cell responses to AZD1222 COVID-19 vaccine. Note on this clone: Its antigen is undetermined.

Sequenced by immunoSEQ multiplex PCR; TCRdb stores in-frame clones only, minus some. This repertoire shows some 130,000 clones, about nine tenths found once; its top ten account for 1.1%. Study-wide results and limits: Samples come after the peak T cell response, not at day 14. Vaccine-related CD4 TCRs covered spike, predominating at 160-218 and 743-854. Among AZD1222 vaccinees, only six were seropositive at baseline.

V was trimmed by 2 bases and J by 4 bases, leaving 5 bases between them. This CDR3 comprises 13 residues. Per germline, CDR1 MNHEY and CDR2 SVGAGI. The source of this sequence is an adult who received the AZD1222 COVID-19 vaccine. Source: peripheral blood, taken 28 days after the second AZD1222 dose. This chain links TRBV6-5 with TRBJ2-2; no firm D call. Here the CDR3 reads CASSYIATGELFF. For the CDR3, the DNA is TGTGCCAGCAGTTACATTGCCACCGGGGAGCTGTTTTTT.